The subject of this entry is one TCR beta chain. Its antigen is not identified. Germline assignment: CDR1 SGDLS and CDR2 YYNGEE. V dropped 6 bases and J dropped 7; count of bases not matched to a gene: 11. The CDR3 length is 15 residues. This entry comes from a study of Graves' ophthalmopathy and Graves' hyperthyroidism. RNA transcripts yielded amplified TCR beta CDR3 regions. HTBI primers primed a first-round RT-PCR, and a second-round multiplex PCR followed. Each CDR3 protein gets one entry after TCRdb re-called the multiplex PCR reads with MiXCR. Of roughly 700,000 distinct CDR3 sequences in the sample, around 40% were seen once. Study conclusions and caveats: The authors also found most expanded thyroid clonotypes above 0.001 frequency in blood.

The chain recombines TRBV9 with TRBJ2-5, with 11 bases that match TRBD1. The source of this sequence is an adult man with Graves' ophthalmopathy. The material sequenced was peripheral blood. Here the CDR3 DNA reads TGTGCCAGCATCGGGGACAGGGGGATTGGGGGGACCCAGTACTTC. This translates into CASIGDRGIGGTQYF.